These T cell receptor beta chains were read from a single sample in a study of blood T cell repertoires in COVID-19. Profiling relied on immunoSEQ multiplex PCR, and the TCRdb table lists in-frame clones only, not all of them. The repertoire holds around 300,000 clones, with around nine tenths as singletons. The sequencing input was peripheral blood. These receptors were collected from a woman between 35 and 50 years old who had recovered from COVID-19. Each CDR3 is given with its conserved first and last residue. Fields, in order: J gene, D gene, clone size, V gene, CDR3 DNA, CDR3 protein. D genes are given only for firm matches. Not all rows give a size; the values are once, few, many and, for expanded clones, a class.

J gene: TRBJ2-5
D gene: TRBD2
clone size: -
V gene: TRBV5-1
CDR3 DNA: TGCGCCAGCAGCTCGGGGGGGAGAGAGACCCAGTACTTC
CDR3 protein: CASSSGGRETQYF

J gene: TRBJ1-6
D gene: TRBD1
clone size: -
V gene: TRBV11-2
CDR3 DNA: TGTGCCAGCAGTGCAGGGGGCTCGGGTTCACCCCTCCACTTT
CDR3 protein: CASSAGGSGSPLHF

J gene: TRBJ2-2
D gene: TRBD2
clone size: -
V gene: TRBV19
CDR3 DNA: TGTGCCAGTAGTCTGATAGCGGGAGGCGGCACCGGGGAGCTGTTTTTT
CDR3 protein: CASSLIAGGGTGELFF

J gene: TRBJ2-7
D gene: TRBD1
clone size: -
V gene: TRBV29-1
CDR3 DNA: TGCAGCGTTGAAGGCTTGGACAGGGGGCTCTACGAGCAGTACTTC
CDR3 protein: CSVEGLDRGLYEQYF

J gene: TRBJ2-1
D gene: TRBD2
clone size: -
V gene: TRBV7-6
CDR3 DNA: TGTGCCAGCAGCTTAGAAGGACTAGCGGGAGCCCTCTTCAATGAGCAGTTCTTC
CDR3 protein: CASSLEGLAGALFNEQFF

J gene: TRBJ2-3
D gene: TRBD2
clone size: -
V gene: TRBV11-3
CDR3 DNA: TGTGCCAGCAGCTTCGGGACTAGCGGGAGTTCAGATACGCAGTATTTT
CDR3 protein: CASSFGTSGSSDTQYF

J gene: TRBJ2-7
D gene: -
clone size: -
V gene: TRBV18
CDR3 DNA: TGTGCCAGCTCACCAACACAGGACTCCTACGAGCAGTACTTC
CDR3 protein: CASSPTQDSYEQYF

J gene: TRBJ1-2
D gene: -
clone size: -
V gene: TRBV19
CDR3 DNA: TGTGCCAGTACTTATCTCCCATTATCAGGGAATGGCTACACCTTC
CDR3 protein: CASTYLPLSGNGYTF

J gene: TRBJ2-1
D gene: TRBD2
clone size: -
V gene: TRBV10-3
CDR3 DNA: TGTGCCATCAGTGGGGTAGCGGGCAATGAGCAGTTCTTC
CDR3 protein: CAISGVAGNEQFF

J gene: TRBJ2-3
D gene: -
clone size: -
V gene: TRBV30
CDR3 DNA: TGTGCCTGGAACTGGGCCGCGGCAGGGTCGCAGTATTTT
CDR3 protein: CAWNWAAAGSQYF

J gene: TRBJ2-2
D gene: TRBD1
clone size: -
V gene: TRBV6-5
CDR3 DNA: TGTGCCAGCAGCTCAGGGGGAGAGGGAACCGGGGAGCTGTTTTTT
CDR3 protein: CASSSGGEGTGELFF

J gene: TRBJ1-5
D gene: -
clone size: -
V gene: TRBV19
CDR3 DNA: TGTGCCAGTAGTCCGTTGGACAGTAGCAATCAGCCCCAGCATTTT
CDR3 protein: CASSPLDSSNQPQHF

J gene: TRBJ1-2
D gene: -
clone size: few
V gene: TRBV28
CDR3 DNA: TGTGCCAGCAGCACAGGGTGGGTTCGTGGCTACACCTTC
CDR3 protein: CASSTGWVRGYTF

J gene: TRBJ2-7
D gene: TRBD2
clone size: -
V gene: TRBV28
CDR3 DNA: TGTGCCAGCGGACCAAGTTATATAGCGGGAAGCGAGCAGTACTTC
CDR3 protein: CASGPSYIAGSEQYF

J gene: TRBJ1-1
D gene: -
clone size: -
V gene: TRBV27
CDR3 DNA: TGTGCCAGCAGTTTTAGGGAAGGGGGCACTGAAGCTTTCTTT
CDR3 protein: CASSFREGGTEAFF

J gene: TRBJ1-5
D gene: -
clone size: -
V gene: TRBV16
CDR3 DNA: TGTGCCAGCAGCCAATTCCCCCAGGGGAGCCAGCCCCAGCATTTT
CDR3 protein: CASSQFPQGSQPQHF

J gene: TRBJ2-1
D gene: -
clone size: -
V gene: TRBV7-3
CDR3 DNA: TGTGCCAGCAGCCCGGTCGGGGACAATGAGCAGTTCTTC
CDR3 protein: CASSPVGDNEQFF

J gene: TRBJ1-1
D gene: -
clone size: -
V gene: TRBV18
CDR3 DNA: TGTGCCAGCTCACCGTCGGTCATGAACACTGAAGCTTTCTTT
CDR3 protein: CASSPSVMNTEAFF

J gene: TRBJ2-2
D gene: TRBD2
clone size: -
V gene: TRBV28
CDR3 DNA: TGTGCCAGCAGTGGCTCCAACGGGACTAGGGACCTCAGGGAGCTGTTTTTT
CDR3 protein: CASSGSNGTRDLRELFF

J gene: TRBJ1-2
D gene: -
clone size: -
V gene: TRBV28
CDR3 DNA: TGTGCCAGCAGTTTGTGGCTTCTACCGGGCTATGGCTACACCTTC
CDR3 protein: CASSLWLLPGYGYTF

J gene: TRBJ2-1
D gene: TRBD2
clone size: -
V gene: TRBV23-1
CDR3 DNA: TGCGCCAGCACGGGACTAGCGTTCAATGAGCAGTTCTTC
CDR3 protein: CASTGLAFNEQFF

J gene: TRBJ1-1
D gene: TRBD1
clone size: -
V gene: TRBV6-5
CDR3 DNA: TGTGCCAGCAGACCTACAGGGGGCCGGACTGAAGCTTTCTTT
CDR3 protein: CASRPTGGRTEAFF

J gene: TRBJ2-7
D gene: TRBD2
clone size: -
V gene: TRBV25-1
CDR3 DNA: TGTGCCAGCTCGACTAGCGGGGGGCCCTACGAGCAGTACTTC
CDR3 protein: CASSTSGGPYEQYF

J gene: TRBJ2-3
D gene: TRBD2
clone size: -
V gene: TRBV5-1
CDR3 DNA: TGCGCCAGCAGCCAAGGACTAGTTGGCACAGATACGCAGTATTTT
CDR3 protein: CASSQGLVGTDTQYF

J gene: TRBJ2-1
D gene: TRBD2
clone size: -
V gene: TRBV2
CDR3 DNA: TGTGCCAGCAGGCTAGCGGGAGGTGAGCAGTTCTTC
CDR3 protein: CASRLAGGEQFF

J gene: TRBJ2-2
D gene: TRBD2
clone size: -
V gene: TRBV5-6
CDR3 DNA: TGTGCCAGCAGCTGGCGGACTAGCGGAGACACCGGGGAGCTGTTTTTT
CDR3 protein: CASSWRTSGDTGELFF

J gene: TRBJ1-2
D gene: -
clone size: -
V gene: TRBV18
CDR3 DNA: TGTGCCAGCTCCCTGGGGGCAGAAATTAACTATGGCTACACCTTC
CDR3 protein: CASSLGAEINYGYTF

J gene: TRBJ2-2
D gene: -
clone size: -
V gene: TRBV7-2
CDR3 DNA: TGTGCCAGCAGCTTCTCAGCGGCGGGTACCGGGGAGCTGTTTTTT
CDR3 protein: CASSFSAAGTGELFF

J gene: TRBJ2-7
D gene: -
clone size: -
V gene: TRBV6-4
CDR3 DNA: TGTGCCAGCAGTGACCCGAAGGGGGTGTCCTACGAGCAGTACTTC
CDR3 protein: CASSDPKGVSYEQYF

J gene: TRBJ2-6
D gene: -
clone size: -
V gene: TRBV28
CDR3 DNA: TGTGCCAGCAGTTTTTCGTCTGGGGCCAACGTCCTGACTTTC
CDR3 protein: CASSFSSGANVLTF

J gene: TRBJ2-3
D gene: TRBD2
clone size: -
V gene: TRBV27
CDR3 DNA: TGTGCCAGCAGCCCCCGACTAGCGGGAAGCACAGATACGCAGTATTTT
CDR3 protein: CASSPRLAGSTDTQYF

J gene: TRBJ2-7
D gene: -
clone size: -
V gene: TRBV9
CDR3 DNA: TGTGCCAGCTCGAGAGAAGCGGCCTACGAGCAGTACTTC
CDR3 protein: CASSREAAYEQYF